This T cell receptor (beta chain) was captured by sequencing in a study of cytomegalovirus exposure and HLA in healthy donors. The PCR had 60 Vbeta and 13 Jbeta primers. Some clones are missing from TCRdb's copy, which holds only in-frame ones; the method was immunoSEQ multiplex PCR. In the table there are approximately 130,000 clones, approximately 10% of which are singletons. This CDR3 is 17 amino acids long. The germline CDR1 and CDR2 sequences are SGDLS and YYNGEE. Trimming shortened V by 2 bases and J by 0 bases, and 15 bases separated the two germline ends. As for this clone: Its antigen is as yet unknown.

Findings and caveats of the study: Sequencing likely generated an artifact that appeared as a cluster of highly shared sequence variants. A few V segments could not be told apart, such as TRBV6-2 and TRBV6-3, and were left out.

Those who donated were healthy bone marrow donors. The V and J genes are TRBV9 and TRBJ1-3; D call uncertain. The sequenced material came from PBMCs. The TCR sequence derives from a middle-aged woman in good health and CMV-seropositive. CDR3 bases: TGTGCCAGCAGCGTTACTACTGAAACCCACTCTGGAAACACCATATATTTT. This gives the protein CASSVTTETHSGNTIYF.